These T cell receptor beta chains were read from a single sample in a study of early T cells in non-severe SARS-CoV-2 infection. TCRdb processed the 5' RACE reads anew with MiXCR; each CDR3 protein has one entry. The sample has tens of thousands of distinct CDR3 sequences; around 5.7% are singletons. The sample consisted of whole blood. The receptors derive from an adult who was a healthcare worker with PCR-confirmed SARS-CoV-2 infection or an uninfected control (not recorded which). Each CDR3 is given with its conserved first and last residue. D genes are given only for firm matches. Clone size is stated in some rows and not others, as once, few, many or a class when expanded.

>many|-|TRBJ2-4|TRBV11-2
TGTGCCAGCAGCCTTATAGGGGACGTGAGCATTCAGTACTTC
CASSLIGDVSIQYF
>few|TRBD2|TRBJ2-3|TRBV4-3
TGCGCCAGCAGCCAAGATCTTAGTAGGACTAGCGGACGCACAGATACGCAGTATTTT
CASSQDLSRTSGRTDTQYF
>many|-|TRBJ2-3|TRBV7-9
TGTGCCAGCGGATCTCCGCAGTATTTT
CASGSPQYF
>few|-|TRBJ2-3|TRBV7-9
TGTGCCAGCAGCTTAGCAATAGATACGCAGTATTTT
CASSLAIDTQYF
>many|-|TRBJ2-7|TRBV7-8
TGTGCCAGCAGCCCGCAGGGGCGGTACGAGCAGTACTTC
CASSPQGRYEQYF
>many|TRBD2|TRBJ2-7|TRBV4-1
TGCGCCAGTATGGGTGGCGGTGGGAGGGCCTACGAGCAGTACTTC
CASMGGGGRAYEQYF
>-|TRBD2|TRBJ2-3|TRBV6-1
TGTGCCAGCAGTGAAGCGCGACTAGCGGGGGCCACAGATACGCAGTATTTT
CASSEARLAGATDTQYF
>-|-|TRBJ2-1|TRBV6-2/TRBV6-3
TGTGCCAGCAGTAACCGCAGGACTATCAATGAGCAGTTCTTC
CASSNRRTINEQFF
>many|TRBD2|TRBJ2-1|TRBV19
TGTGCCAGTAACCTAGCGGGAGAGGCCGGTGAGCAGTTCTTC
CASNLAGEAGEQFF
>many|TRBD1|TRBJ2-1|TRBV4-3
TGCGCCAGCAGCCAGGCTACTCCGGGACAGGGGAGCAATGAGCAGTTCTTC
CASSQATPGQGSNEQFF
>many|TRBD1|TRBJ2-5|TRBV20-1
TGCAGTGCGCAGAAAACAGGGGACGGGACCCAGTACTTC
CSAQKTGDGTQYF
>many|TRBD2|TRBJ2-1|TRBV16
TGTGCCAGCAGCCCAGGGACTAGCGGGAGCTTGGATGAGCAGTTCTTC
CASSPGTSGSLDEQFF
>many|-|TRBJ1-2|TRBV20-1
TGCAGTGCCGACCCCCAAGGAATCTATGGCTACACCTTC
CSADPQGIYGYTF
>many|TRBD1|TRBJ1-3|TRBV29-1
TGCAGCGTCTCCGGGACAGGGTCTGGAAACACCATATATTTT
CSVSGTGSGNTIYF
>few|-|TRBJ2-1|TRBV11-2
TGTGCCAGCAGCTTAGCGGGGAACAGTCGTGAGCAGTTCTTC
CASSLAGNSREQFF
>-|TRBD1|TRBJ2-7|TRBV5-1
TGCGCCAGCAGCCCTGGGACAGGGGTTCGAGGCGAGCAGTACTTC
CASSPGTGVRGEQYF
>-|TRBD1|TRBJ2-5|TRBV7-9
TGTGCCAGCAGCTCCAGGGGGCCAGAGACCCAGTACTTC
CASSSRGPETQYF
>many|-|TRBJ2-1|TRBV9
TGTGCCAGCAGCGAGGGGGGTAGGATTACGGGCAATGAGCAGTTCTTC
CASSEGGRITGNEQFF
>many|-|TRBJ1-2|TRBV6-5
TGTGCCAGCAGCCGGACAATGACCTATGGCTACACCTTC
CASSRTMTYGYTF
>many|-|TRBJ2-1|TRBV7-8
TGTGCCAGCAGCCTACTCGGGGATTACAATGAGCAGTTCTTC
CASSLLGDYNEQFF
>many|-|TRBJ2-6|TRBV7-6
TGTGCCAGCAGCTCAATTGTAAGCTCTGGGGCCAACGTCCTGACTTTC
CASSSIVSSGANVLTF
>many|-|TRBJ2-1|TRBV12-3/TRBV12-4
TGTGCCAGCAGTTTAGCTGGGAGTGGGAGTAATGAGCAGTTCTTC
CASSLAGSGSNEQFF
>few|-|TRBJ1-3|TRBV13
TGTGCCAGCAGCTTAGCGGCCGGACTGGGTTTGAGAAACACCATATATTTT
CASSLAAGLGLRNTIYF
>many|-|TRBJ2-5|TRBV6-1
TGTGCCAGCAGTGAAGTAGGTTACCAAGAGACCCAGTACTTC
CASSEVGYQETQYF
>many|-|TRBJ2-7|TRBV7-9
TGTGCCAGCAGCCCCCTGGGGGGAGCTGGCGAGCAGTACTTC
CASSPLGGAGEQYF
>many|-|TRBJ1-1|TRBV4-3
TGCGCCAGCAACCAAGAACCAGGACTGAACACTGAAGCTTTCTTT
CASNQEPGLNTEAFF
>-|TRBD1|TRBJ2-4|TRBV6-2/TRBV6-3
TGTGCCAGCAGCCTTAAGTACAGGGGGCATTGGGGAAACATTCAGTACTTC
CASSLKYRGHWGNIQYF
>many|TRBD2|TRBJ2-3|TRBV20-1
TGCAGTGCTAGAGATGGTAGGACTAGCGGCTACACAGATACGCAGTATTTT
CSARDGRTSGYTDTQYF
>many|TRBD2|TRBJ2-2|TRBV12-3/TRBV12-4
TGTGCCAGCAGTTTTCAGGTAGCGGGAGCGTCGGGGGAGCTGTTTTTT
CASSFQVAGASGELFF
>many|-|TRBJ2-5|TRBV4-3
TGCGCCAGCAGCCAAGAACGGGGACTTCTGGAGACCCAGTACTTC
CASSQERGLLETQYF
>many|-|TRBJ2-3|TRBV6-5
TGTGCCAGCAGTTCCCCGGGGAGGTCAGATACGCAGTATTTT
CASSSPGRSDTQYF